A selection of T cell receptor beta chains follows, all from one sample in a study of identical twins. One entry per CDR3 protein, called by TCRdb with MiXCR from the 5' RACE reads. The top ten hold about 1.6% of the sample, which has approximately 600,000 distinct CDR3 sequences, 7.1% seen once. These data also featured in a second study, about yellow fever vaccine responses in identical twins.

The sample consisted of PBMCs. Source of these receptors: a woman aged 18-35 years in good health. Each CDR3 is given with its conserved first and last residue. D genes are given only for firm matches. Size is omitted from some rows. Given values are once, few, many or a class for expanded clones.

v_call,clone_size,j_call,d_call,cdr3_aa,cdr3_nt
TRBV20-1,.,TRBJ2-5,.,CSARDPGERQETQYF,TGCAGTGCTAGAGACCCGGGAGAGCGACAAGAGACCCAGTACTTC
TRBV20-1,.,TRBJ1-4,.,CSARVRWFAANEKLFF,TGCAGTGCTAGAGTCAGGTGGTTTGCGGCTAATGAAAAACTGTTTTTT
TRBV29-1,many,TRBJ2-1,TRBD2,CSSPGTSGTEQFF,TGCAGCTCCCCCGGGACTAGCGGGACTGAGCAGTTCTTC
TRBV29-1,many,TRBJ2-5,TRBD2,CSVDGLAGVLETQYF,TGCAGCGTTGATGGGTTAGCGGGAGTTTTGGAGACCCAGTACTTC
TRBV15,few,TRBJ1-5,.,CATSHILGNQPQHF,TGTGCCACCAGCCATATCCTAGGCAATCAGCCCCAGCATTTT
TRBV7-8,few,TRBJ2-7,.,CASRMRDEQYF,TGTGCCAGCAGAATGAGGGACGAGCAGTACTTC
TRBV6-4,.,TRBJ2-3,TRBD1,CASSDSTGPDTQYF,TGTGCCAGCAGTGACTCGACAGGGCCAGATACGCAGTATTTT
TRBV20-1,.,TRBJ1-1,.,CSAREAGGRYTEAFF,TGCAGTGCTAGAGAGGCGGGGGGGAGGTACACTGAAGCTTTCTTT
TRBV20-1,.,TRBJ2-3,.,CCARDATRRGSTDTQYF,TGCTGCGCTAGAGATGCCACACGACGGGGCAGCACAGATACGCAGTATTTT
TRBV6-5,many,TRBJ1-1,.,CASSYSTSGAMNTEAFF,TGTGCCAGCAGTTACTCTACCTCGGGGGCGATGAACACTGAAGCTTTCTTT
TRBV5-1,many,TRBJ1-5,.,CASSFRGQGQPQHF,TGCGCCAGCAGCTTCCGGGGGCAGGGTCAGCCCCAGCATTTT
TRBV5-1,.,TRBJ2-3,.,CASSSTAFYTDTQYF,TGCGCCAGCAGCTCAACAGCGTTTTACACAGATACGCAGTATTTT
TRBV2,few,TRBJ2-1,.,CASSEVQGGQFF,TGTGCCAGCAGTGAAGTACAGGGTGGGCAGTTCTTC
TRBV20-1,few,TRBJ2-7,.,CSARSITNADRSYEQYF,TGCAGTGCTAGATCAATCACCAATGCGGACAGATCCTACGAGCAGTACTTC
TRBV2,many,TRBJ2-5,.,CASSAAIRGETQYF,TGTGCCAGCAGTGCTGCGATAAGGGGAGAGACCCAGTACTTC
TRBV2,.,TRBJ2-7,TRBD1,CASTTGVMDEQYF,TGTGCCAGCACTACAGGGGTAATGGACGAGCAGTACTTC
TRBV9,many,TRBJ2-3,.,CASSVEGVTDTQYF,TGTGCCAGCAGCGTAGAGGGGGTCACAGATACGCAGTATTTT
TRBV3-1,many,TRBJ1-2,.,CASSQESGYTF,TGTGCCAGCAGCCAAGAAAGTGGCTACACCTTC
TRBV28,few,TRBJ1-1,TRBD1,CASSLDPRGPTEAFF,TGTGCCAGCAGTTTGGACCCGAGGGGGCCCACTGAAGCTTTCTTT
TRBV5-1,many,TRBJ2-1,.,CASSERNNEQFF,TGCGCCAGCAGCGAGCGTAACAATGAGCAGTTCTTC